This TCR beta chain was sequenced during a study of T-cell reconstitution after alpha-beta-depleted transplantation in children. Study-wide results and limits: Surviving thymic progenitors and recipient T cells were the source of high TCRbeta diversity at day 60 in some patients. T-cell counts and diversity were attributed mostly to newly produced T cells one year after transplant. The origin of alpha-beta T cells about two months after transplant was reportedly several hundred expanded graft clones.

The CDR3 is made up of 14 amino acids. Trimming removed 6 bases from V and 2 bases from J; junction bases left unmatched: 6. Per the germline V gene, CDR1 is SGHRS and CDR2 is YFSETQ. For TCRbeta, the library was prepared with unique molecular identifiers. From the PCR reads, TCRdb called clonotypes with MiXCR, one entry per CDR3 protein. The sample has almost 600,000 distinct CDR3 sequences; roughly a quarter are singletons. This clonotype was seen more than once but under ten times. Its specificity is not known. This receptor was obtained from a boy under two years old with Wiskott-Aldrich syndrome, due to receive a stem cell transplant. V gene TRBV5-1 combines with J gene TRBJ2-3, with TRBD2 identical over 7 bases. Specimen: PBMCs, collected before TCRalphabeta/CD19-depleted stem cell transplant. The CDR3 is CASKTGGTTDTQYF. In DNA form, the CDR3 reads TGCGCCAGCAAAACGGGGGGAACCACAGATACGCAGTATTTT.